A single sample gave rise to the 23 T cell receptor beta chains below, sequenced in a study of T cell clusters in autoimmune cytopenias. Each sample's input was 250 to 300 ng genomic DNA, 38,000 or so genome equivalents. One tube held mixed TRB-A and TRB-B primer pools for touch-down PCR. TCRdb reanalyzed the multiplex PCR reads, giving one entry per CDR3 protein sequence and no DNA. The sample has roughly 8,000 distinct CDR3 sequences. The sample was peripheral blood. These receptors were collected from a human donor with an autoimmune cytopenia or autoimmune hepatitis (not recorded which).

This clonotype registers medium-sized by frequency. This sequence joins TRBV7-2 and TRBJ1-3. CDR1 SGHTA and CDR2 FQGNSA come from the germline V gene. The CDR3 runs 13 residues. CDR3 residues: CASSYSGEDTIYF. Together with reference TRBV7-2 and TRBJ1-3, the CDR3 gives the full variable domain: GAGVSQSPSNKVTEKGKDVELRCDPISGHTALYWYRQSLGQGLEFLIYFQGNSAPDKSGLPSDRFSAERTGGSVSTLTIQRTQQEDSAVYLCASSYSGEDTIYFGEGSWLTVV.

The chain has TRBV4-3 and TRBJ1-2; TCRdb's D gene call, TRBD1, goes unchecked for lack of DNA. The CDR3 consists of 15 residues. In germline, CDR1 is LGHNA, CDR2 YSLEER. CDR3 sequence: CASSRFAGTGYGYTF.

The rearrangement links TRBV12-3 or TRBV12-4 to TRBJ2-3. This CDR3 contains 15 residues. Here the CDR3 reads CASSLDVPSTDTQYF.

The chain has TRBV5-1 and TRBJ2-2; the D call of TRBD1 rests on TCRdb alone, since no DNA is present to check it. The CDR3 has 14 amino acids. The germline CDR1 and CDR2 sequences are SGHRS and YFSETQ. This CDR3 is CASSPGQDTGELFF.

The rearrangement links TRBV5-1 to TRBJ1-1. This CDR3 contains 13 residues. CDR1 and CDR2 from the germline V gene are SGHRS and YFSETQ. CDR3 amino acids: CASSLFGSWEAFF.

Its frequency marks this clonotype as medium-sized. This chain joins TRBV24-1 and TRBJ2-2. Germline V gene lookup returns CDR1 KGHDR and CDR2 SFDVKD. This CDR3 is 15 amino acids long. CDR3 in amino acids: CATSKSQTNTGELFF.

This sequence joins TRBV19 and TRBJ1-4; as DNA is missing, the TRBD1 call by TCRdb cannot be tested. CDR1 is LNHDA and CDR2 is SQIVND in the germline V gene (reference sequence). This CDR3 has 15 amino acids. The CDR3 sequence is CASSILTPSGEKLFF.

This clonotype is called medium-sized based on its frequency. This chain connects TRBV6-5 to TRBJ2-7; TCRdb outputs TRBD2, but without DNA this stays unchecked. The length of the CDR3 is 16 residues. Germline CDR1 and CDR2: MNHEY and SVGAGI. The CDR3 here is CASSPGLAGALYEQYF.

The chain uses TRBV21-1 and TRBJ2-7; with no DNA, the TCRdb D assignment of TRBD1 cannot be verified. TRBV21-1 is deemed a pseudogene. The CDR3 extends over 13 amino acids. Here the CDR3 reads CAPPEQGVEAPYF.

This sequence joins TRBV19 and TRBJ2-3; without DNA, the TCRdb call of TRBD2 cannot be checked. The CDR3 totals 17 residues. Germline values: CDR1 LNHDA, CDR2 SQIVND (reference sequence). The CDR3: CASSIGRETSGTDTQYF.

This clonotype registers medium-sized (0.01 to 0.1%) by frequency. The chain has TRBV5-6 and TRBJ1-2. CDR1 and CDR2 (germline): SGHDT, YYEEEE. The CDR3 contains 16 residues. The CDR3 sequence: CASSEGLTKPNYGYTF.

The chain combines TRBV7-7 with TRBJ1-1. The CDR3 extends over 13 amino acids. Germline V lookup: CDR1 SSHAT, CDR2 FNYEAQ (reference sequence). The CDR3 reads CASSLDSNTEAFF.

The rearrangement uses TRBV28 and TRBJ1-1; TCRdb names TRBD1, which stays unverified in the absence of DNA. CDR1 and CDR2 from the germline V gene are MDHEN and SYDVKM. CDR3 length equals 16 residues. The CDR3 reads CASSTRRAQGNTEAFF.

V and J are TRBV27 and TRBJ2-1; no DNA is available, so the TRBD2 call from TCRdb remains unchecked. The CDR3 is made up of 14 amino acids. In germline, CDR1 is MNHEY, CDR2 SMNVEV (reference sequence). This CDR3 reads CASSWGSGSNEQFF.

This clonotype counts as medium-sized by frequency. This sequence joins TRBV19 and TRBJ1-6; TCRdb lists TRBD1, though no DNA is available to test this call. Germline V lookup: CDR1 LNHDA, CDR2 SQIVND (reference sequence). The CDR3 length is 16 residues. The CDR3 region is CASTPTGGYYNSPLHF.

The CDR3 spells CSVTITGTGDYGYTF. V and J are TRBV29-1 and TRBJ1-2; TCRdb lists TRBD1, though no DNA is available to test this call. CDR3 size: 15 residues. Germline V gene sequence: CDR1 SQVTM, CDR2 ANQGSEA.

The rearrangement uses TRBV29-1 and TRBJ2-7. Germline V gene sequence: CDR1 SQVTM, CDR2 ANQGSEA. CDR3 length: 12 amino acids. The CDR3 protein is CSVVGSRYEQYF.

The chain employs TRBV5-4 and TRBJ2-7; TCRdb names TRBD2, which stays unverified in the absence of DNA. The CDR3 consists of 15 residues. CDR1 SGHNT and CDR2 YYREEE come from the germline V gene (reference sequence). CDR3 in amino acids: CASSSGLAGAYEQYF.

This chain connects TRBV4-3 to TRBJ2-7; with no DNA, the TCRdb D assignment of TRBD2 cannot be verified. The V gene's germline CDR1 is LGHNA and CDR2 YSLEER. The CDR3 extends over 16 amino acids. Here the CDR3 reads CASSQGAGTSDYEQYF.

By frequency, this clonotype is medium-sized. V gene TRBV7-9 combines with J gene TRBJ2-7; lacking DNA, the TRBD1 call made by TCRdb goes unchecked. CDR1 is SEHNR and CDR2 is FQNEAQ in the germline V gene (reference sequence). The CDR3 has 13 amino acids. CDR3: CASSRPAGYEQYF.

The rearrangement joins TRBV7-2 to TRBJ1-5; the D call from TCRdb, TRBD1, cannot be confirmed without DNA. The CDR3 loop spans 13 amino acids. Per the germline V gene, CDR1 is SGHTA and CDR2 is FQGNSA. This CDR3 reads CASSSTGGQPQHF.

The CDR3: CASSFGGWAEAFF. The gene calls are TRBV28 and TRBJ1-1; the D gene TCRdb calls, TRBD1, cannot be checked with no DNA. Germline lookup yields CDR1 MDHEN and CDR2 SYDVKM. CDR3 length: 13 residues.

In terms of frequency, this clonotype is medium-sized (0.01 to 0.1%). The rearrangement uses TRBV29-1 and TRBJ2-5; TCRdb proposes TRBD2, but this gene call is untestable without DNA. Per germline, CDR1 SQVTM and CDR2 ANQGSEA. This CDR3 has 15 amino acids. The CDR3: CSLQGLAGGVETQYF. Combining the CDR3 with reference TRBV29-1 and TRBJ2-5 gives the whole variable domain SAVISQKPSRDICQRGTSLTIQCQVDSQVTMMFWYRQQPGQSLTLIATANQGSEATYESGFVIDKFPISRPNLTFSTLTVSNMSPEDSSIYLCSLQGLAGGVETQYFGPGTRLLVL.